The source of this T cell receptor beta chain is a study of vaccination effects on CD4 cells after COVID-19. V shed 6 bases and J shed 4 bases, with 12 bases lying between them. This CDR3 has 13 residues. The germline V gene has CDR1 SGHDN and CDR2 FVKESK. Researchers isolated CD4+ T cells once around 11 days of culture had elapsed. Two-dose vaccination with either BNT162b2 or mRNA-1273 was given to the participants. Negative nucleocapsid antibody tests before and after vaccination confirmed no previous SARS-CoV-2 infection. Repertoires were generated with immunoSEQ multiplex PCR, while TCRdb's copy carries only in-frame clones and drops some. This table holds tens of thousands of clones, around 69% found once. This clone occurred a few times. The antigen remains unidentified.

This TCR derives from a human donor who received a COVID-19 vaccine. This material consisted of CD4+ T cells from PBMCs cultured without peptide, taken after COVID-19 vaccination. This chain links TRBV14 with TRBJ1-1; no definite D call. CDR3: CASRYGTATEAFF. The DNA of the CDR3 is TGTGCCAGCAGATACGGAACCGCCACTGAAGCTTTCTTT.